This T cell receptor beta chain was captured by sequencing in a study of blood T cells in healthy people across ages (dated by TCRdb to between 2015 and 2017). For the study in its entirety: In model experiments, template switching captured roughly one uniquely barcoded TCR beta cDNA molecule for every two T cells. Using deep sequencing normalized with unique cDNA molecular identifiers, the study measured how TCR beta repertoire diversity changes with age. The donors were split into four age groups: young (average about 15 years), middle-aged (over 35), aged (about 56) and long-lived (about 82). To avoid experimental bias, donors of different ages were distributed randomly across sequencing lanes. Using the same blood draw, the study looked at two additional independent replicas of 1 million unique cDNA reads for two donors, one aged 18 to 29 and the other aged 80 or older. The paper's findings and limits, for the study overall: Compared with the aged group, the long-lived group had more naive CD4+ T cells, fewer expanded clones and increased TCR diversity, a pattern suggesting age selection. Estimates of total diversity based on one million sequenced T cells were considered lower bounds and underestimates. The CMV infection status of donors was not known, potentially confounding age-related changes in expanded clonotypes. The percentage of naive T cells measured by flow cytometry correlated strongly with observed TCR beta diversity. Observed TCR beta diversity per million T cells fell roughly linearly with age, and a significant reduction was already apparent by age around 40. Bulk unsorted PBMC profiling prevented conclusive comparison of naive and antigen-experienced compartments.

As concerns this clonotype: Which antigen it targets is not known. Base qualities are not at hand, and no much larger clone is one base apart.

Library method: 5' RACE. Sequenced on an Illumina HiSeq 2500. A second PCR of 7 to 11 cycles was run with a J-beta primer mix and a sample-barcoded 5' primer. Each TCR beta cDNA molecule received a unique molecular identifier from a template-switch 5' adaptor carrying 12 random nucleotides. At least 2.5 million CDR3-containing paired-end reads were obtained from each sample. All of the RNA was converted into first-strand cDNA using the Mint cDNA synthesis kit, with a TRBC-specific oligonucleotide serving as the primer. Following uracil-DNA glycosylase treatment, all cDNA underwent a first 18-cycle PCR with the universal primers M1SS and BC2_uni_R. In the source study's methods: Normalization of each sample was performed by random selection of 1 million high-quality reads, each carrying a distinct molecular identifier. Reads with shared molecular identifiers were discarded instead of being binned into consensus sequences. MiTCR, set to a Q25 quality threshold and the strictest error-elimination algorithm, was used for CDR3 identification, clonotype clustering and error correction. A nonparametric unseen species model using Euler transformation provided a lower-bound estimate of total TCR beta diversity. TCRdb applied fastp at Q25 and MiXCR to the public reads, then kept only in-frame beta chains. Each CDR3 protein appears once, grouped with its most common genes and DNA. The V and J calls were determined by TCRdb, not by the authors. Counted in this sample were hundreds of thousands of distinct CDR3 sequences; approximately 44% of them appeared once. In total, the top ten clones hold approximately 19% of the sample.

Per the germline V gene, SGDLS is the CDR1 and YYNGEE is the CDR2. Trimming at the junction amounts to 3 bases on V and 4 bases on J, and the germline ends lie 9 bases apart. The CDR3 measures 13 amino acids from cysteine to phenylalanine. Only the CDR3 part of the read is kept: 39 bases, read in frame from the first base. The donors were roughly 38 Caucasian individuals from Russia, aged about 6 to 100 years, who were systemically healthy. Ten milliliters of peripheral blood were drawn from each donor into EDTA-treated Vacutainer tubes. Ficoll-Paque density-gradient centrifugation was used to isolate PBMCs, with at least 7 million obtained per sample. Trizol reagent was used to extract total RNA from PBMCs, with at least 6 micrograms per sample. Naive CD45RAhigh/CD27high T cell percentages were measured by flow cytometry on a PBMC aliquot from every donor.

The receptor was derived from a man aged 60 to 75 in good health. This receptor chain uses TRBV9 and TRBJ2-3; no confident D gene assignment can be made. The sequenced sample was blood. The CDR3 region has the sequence CASSGRFADTQYF. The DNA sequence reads TGTGCCAGCAGCGGACGGTTTGCAGATACGCAGTATTTT.